Following are 32 T cell receptor beta chains from one sample sequenced in a study of OX40 agonist ivuxolimab in advanced cancers. Profiled with immunoSEQ multiplex PCR; TCRdb holds only in-frame clones, not every one. The sample includes 65,000 to 95,000 clones, 80% to 90% seen only once; the top ten take 0.65% to 0.95%. The sequences come from CD4+ or CD8+ T cells sorted from blood, collected in a trial of the OX40 agonist ivuxolimab. The receptors stem from an adult with an advanced solid tumor such as melanoma, head and neck, liver or kidney cancer.

The chain uses TRBV18 and TRBJ1-1; 8 bases agree with TRBD1. The length of the CDR3 is 15 residues. V lost 0 bases and J lost 10; bases outside the gene matches: 10. Germline CDR1 reads KGHSH; CDR2 reads LQKENI. In DNA form, the CDR3 reads TGTGCCAGCTCACCACCGGGACAGGTGGATACGGTAGCTTTCTTT. As protein: CASSPPGQVDTVAFF.

The gene calls are TRBV27 and TRBJ2-1; the D gene is possibly TRBD1 (6 bases). The V gene's germline CDR1 is MNHEY and CDR2 SMNVEV (reference sequence). The V and J ends lost 4 bases and 3 bases respectively, with 13 bases between them. This CDR3 is 15 amino acids long. CDR3 bases: TGTGCCAGCAGTTCTAGCCAGGGGCTCTACAATGAGCAGTTCTTC. Translation gives CASSSSQGLYNEQFF.

The V and J genes are TRBV20-1 and TRBJ1-1, with D hard to call. Germline assignment: CDR1 DFQATT and CDR2 SNEGSKA (reference sequence). V lost 3 bases, J lost 5 bases, and 4 bases lay in between. The length of the CDR3 is 10 residues. In nucleotides, the CDR3 is TGCAGTGCTAGGTGGACTGAAGCTTTCTTT. Protein sequence: CSARWTEAFF.

This clone was seen once. CDR3 nucleotides: TGTGCTAGTGAGGGAGGCGAGGGGACCCAGTACTTC. Translated: CASEGGEGTQYF. The chain links TRBV12-5 to TRBJ2-5; tentatively, D is TRBD2 (6 bases). The CDR3 runs to 12 residues. Germline CDR1 is LGHNT and CDR2 is FRNRAP. Trimming removed 7 bases at V and 7 bases at J, with 13 bases between.

The chain links TRBV9 to TRBJ2-3; D gene ambiguous. Germline CDR1 reads SGDLS; CDR2 reads YYNGEE. The V end was cut by 3 bases, the J end by 0 bases, with 11 bases between. CDR3 length equals 15 residues. CDR3 nucleotide sequence: TGTGCCAGCAGCGCCGGACCGAAGAGCACAGATACGCAGTATTTT. Its protein product is CASSAGPKSTDTQYF.

This chain uses TRBV6-1 with TRBJ2-1; possibly TRBD1 or TRBD2 for D (5 bases each). The CDR3 is 14 amino acids. Germline V gives CDR1 MNHNS, CDR2 SASEGT. As DNA, the CDR3 is TGTGCAGCTAAGGCCGAATTGGGGGTGAATGAGCAGTTCTTC. It translates to CAAKAELGVNEQFF.

CDR3 nucleotide sequence: TGTGCCAGCTCACCGGGCGGGACCCAGTACTTC. It specifies CASSPGGTQYF. The chain has TRBV18 and TRBJ2-5; D is undetermined. Germline V gives CDR1 KGHSH, CDR2 LQKENI. Trimming stripped 3 bases from V and 7 bases from J, with 6 bases between. This CDR3 is 11 amino acids long.

The V call is TRBV7-3, the J call TRBJ2-1; the D is unclear. Germline CDR1 is SGHTA and CDR2 is FQGTGA. The CDR3 has 10 residues. Trimming took 5 bases from V and 9 from J, leaving 5 bases between them. CDR3 amino acids: CASSEVEQFF. CDR3 in DNA: TGTGCCAGCAGCGAAGTTGAGCAGTTCTTC.

This clone has only a few counts. The gene calls are TRBV28 and TRBJ1-5, with a tentative D call TRBD1 (5 bases). The V end lost 6 bases, the J end lost 4 bases, and 13 bases lay between the germline ends. This CDR3 has 14 residues. Germline V lookup: CDR1 MDHEN, CDR2 SYDVKM. CDR3 sequence: CASSLGGMNQPQHF. For the CDR3, the DNA is TGTGCCAGCAGCCTCGGGGGTATGAATCAGCCCCAGCATTTT.

This chain links TRBV5-1 with TRBJ2-3; tentative D call: TRBD1 (6 bases). The CDR3 totals 14 residues. Trimming shortened V by 2 bases and J by 6 bases, and 13 bases separated the two germline ends. From germline, CDR1 is SGHRS and CDR2 YFSETQ. CDR3 DNA: TGCGCCAGCAGCTTAGGGCAGGGGCACGATACGCAGTATTTT. The encoded protein is CASSLGQGHDTQYF.

This clone was detected a few times. The chain links TRBV30 to TRBJ1-1; D possibly corresponds to TRBD1 (6 bases). The CDR3 covers 13 residues. The V gene lost 1 base and the J gene lost 11 bases, with 17 bases spanning the gap. Germline V gene data show CDR1 as GTSNPN and CDR2 as SVGIG (reference sequence). CDR3 sequence: CAWSANRERWAFF. The CDR3 bases are TGTGCCTGGAGTGCAAACAGGGAACGGTGGGCTTTCTTT.

J is TRBJ1-2 and V is TRBV6-1; 9 bases match TRBD1. The CDR3 length is 14 residues. Germline V gives CDR1 MNHNS, CDR2 SASEGT. V trimming: 4 bases; J trimming: 6 bases; junction bases outside the gene matches: 6. The CDR3 sequence: CASSVTGGANGYTF. Written as DNA, the CDR3 is TGTGCCAGCAGTGTTACAGGGGGCGCGAATGGCTACACCTTC.

V is TRBV19 and J is TRBJ1-1; D is unclear. Germline V lookup: CDR1 LNHDA, CDR2 SQIVND (reference sequence). The CDR3 has 13 amino acids. Trimming took off 3 bases at V and 3 bases at J, with 8 bases between the two ends. The CDR3 spells CASSIILDTEAFF. CDR3 coding DNA: TGTGCCAGTAGTATCATTCTTGACACTGAAGCTTTCTTT. Supplemented by reference TRBV19 and TRBJ1-1, the full variable domain reads DGGITQSPKYLFRKEGQNVTLSCEQNLNHDAMYWYRQDPGQGLRLIYYSQIVNDFQKGDIAEGYSVSREKKESFPLTVTSAQKNPTAFYLCASSIILDTEAFFGQGTRLTVV.

This clone was detected only a few times. V gene TRBV28 combines with J gene TRBJ2-2, with unresolved D. Germline CDR1 reads MDHEN; CDR2 reads SYDVKM. There are 20 residues in the CDR3. V lost 5 bases to trimming and J lost 6 bases, with 31 bases between them. The CDR3 DNA is TGTGCCAGCAGTACCCCGGTGGTATGGTTGGGCATTCCCACCCCCGGGGAGCTGTTTTTT. It codes for CASSTPVVWLGIPTPGELFF.

This chain links TRBV4-3 with TRBJ2-1, with TRBD2 identical over 14 bases. The germline CDR1 and CDR2 sequences are LGHNA and YSLEER. V trimming: 4 bases; J trimming: 6 bases; junction bases outside the gene matches: 8. The CDR3 sequence is 17 residues long. CDR3 DNA sequence: TGCGCCAGCAGCCGCATAACCGGGACTAGCGGGAGCAATGAGCAGTTCTTC. Its translation is CASSRITGTSGSNEQFF.

The chain employs TRBV5-4 and TRBJ2-1; 10 nucleotides match TRBD2. Germline loops: CDR1 SGHNT, CDR2 YYREEE (reference sequence). Unmatched junction bases numbered 7, after V lost 0 bases and J lost 4 bases. This CDR3 spans 17 amino acids. The CDR3 protein is CASSLAFSAGGYNEQFF. CDR3 nucleotide sequence: TGTGCCAGCAGCTTGGCCTTCTCAGCGGGAGGGTACAATGAGCAGTTCTTC.

V usage is TRBV5-1 and J usage is TRBJ2-4, with 10 bases lining up with TRBD2. V shed 3 bases, J shed 10 bases, and the junction held 10 bases outside the gene matches. From germline, CDR1 is SGHRS and CDR2 YFSETQ. This CDR3 is built from 15 residues. Here the CDR3 DNA reads TGCGCCAGCAGCTCCCAGGGACTAGCGCCGGAGATTCAGTACTTC. Translation gives CASSSQGLAPEIQYF.

The CDR3 DNA reads TGTGCCAGCAGTGCAGTGAACACCGGGGAGCTGTTTTTT. Its protein product is CASSAVNTGELFF. The rearrangement uses TRBV6-4 and TRBJ2-2; D is undetermined. V lost 4 bases to trimming and J lost 1 base, with 4 bases between them. The CDR3 is 13 residues long. Germline V gene lookup returns CDR1 MRHNA and CDR2 SNTAGT.

V is TRBV9 and J is TRBJ2-3; 7 bases are shared with TRBD2. The CDR3 length is 15 residues. V lost 3 bases to trimming and J lost 3 bases; unmatched junction nucleotides: 7. The germline V gene has CDR1 SGDLS and CDR2 YYNGEE. As DNA, the CDR3 is TGTGCCAGCAGCGCAAGCGGGATGAGTACAGATACGCAGTATTTT. Its protein is CASSASGMSTDTQYF.

The rearrangement links TRBV7-2 to TRBJ2-7; D not resolved. Germline CDR1 and CDR2: SGHTA and FQGNSA. The CDR3 covers 13 residues. Trimming shortened V by 5 bases and J by 7 bases, and 15 bases separated the two germline ends. The CDR3 sequence: CASSQVTRREQYF. As DNA, the CDR3 is TGTGCCAGCAGCCAGGTTACACGTAGGGAGCAGTACTTC.

V usage is TRBV7-3 and J usage is TRBJ2-5, with D tentatively TRBD1 or TRBD2 (5 bases each). The V gene lost 5 bases and the J gene lost 7 bases, with 17 bases spanning the gap. CDR3 length equals 14 residues. CDR1 SGHTA and CDR2 FQGTGA come from the germline V gene. This CDR3 is CASSLDGARGTQYF. In DNA form, the CDR3 reads TGTGCCAGCAGCCTAGACGGGGCTCGGGGGACCCAGTACTTC.

The gene calls are TRBV7-9 and TRBJ2-1; 10 bases map to TRBD2. Trimming at V came to 8 bases and at J to 7 bases, leaving 8 bases not matched to a gene. The CDR3 contains 14 residues. Germline V gene sequence: CDR1 SEHNR, CDR2 FQNEAQ (reference sequence). This chain's CDR3 is CASGWTSGINEQFF. In DNA, the CDR3 is TGTGCCAGCGGATGGACTAGCGGAATAAATGAGCAGTTCTTC.

The chain has TRBV19 and TRBJ2-5; TRBD1 aligns across 9 bases. The V and J ends lost 5 bases and 5 bases, in that order; junction bases with no gene match: 3. Looked up from germline, CDR1 is LNHDA and CDR2 is SQIVND (reference sequence). CDR3 length equals 13 residues. The CDR3 sequence is CASSGTGRETQYF. CDR3 DNA sequence: TGTGCCAGTAGTGGGACAGGGAGGGAGACCCAGTACTTC.

This clone was counted a few times. V is TRBV30 and J is TRBJ1-1; D is uncertain. V gave up 3 bases and J gave up 1 base, with 12 bases separating them. Germline-derived CDR1 and CDR2 are GTSNPN and SVGIG (reference sequence). The CDR3 spans 14 residues. CDR3 loop: CAWSPGSWNTEAFF. In DNA, the CDR3 is TGTGCCTGGAGCCCGGGGAGCTGGAACACTGAAGCTTTCTTT.

The J gene is TRBJ2-2, the V gene TRBV6-1, with 11 nucleotides matching TRBD1. Germline CDR1 is MNHNS and CDR2 is SASEGT. The CDR3 is 16 residues long. Trimming at V came to 2 bases and at J to 5 bases, leaving 4 bases not matched to a gene. CDR3 protein: CASSELGTGGTGELFF. CDR3 bases: TGTGCCAGCAGTGAACTCGGGACAGGGGGAACCGGGGAGCTGTTTTTT.

The rearrangement links TRBV28 to TRBJ1-2, with D possibly TRBD1 on 6 matching bases. The germline gives CDR1 MDHEN, CDR2 SYDVKM. This CDR3 comprises 14 residues. Trimming took 2 bases from V and 5 from J, leaving 12 bases between them. CDR3 DNA sequence: TGTGCCAGCAGTTTAGGACAGTGGGATTATGGCTACACCTTC. Protein: CASSLGQWDYGYTF.

The chain joins TRBV15 to TRBJ2-5; 7 bases map to TRBD2. The CDR3 spans 14 residues. Germline V gene data show CDR1 as LNHNV and CDR2 as YYDKDF (reference sequence). V was clipped by 1 base and J by 4 bases; unmatched bases: 3. CDR3: CATSRVLASETQYF. The CDR3 bases are TGTGCCACCAGCAGAGTACTAGCGTCAGAGACCCAGTACTTC.

The chain couples TRBV5-1 to TRBJ1-4, with a tentative D call TRBD1 (5 bases). The CDR3 runs to 14 residues. V lost 4 bases and J lost 8, with 15 bases in between. The germline CDR1 and CDR2 sequences are SGHRS and YFSETQ. The CDR3, as DNA: TGCGCCAGCAGCCTTGGCCCCGGGGGAGAAAAACTGTTTTTT. It yields the protein CASSLGPGGEKLFF.

The chain links TRBV19 to TRBJ1-5; 9 positions agree with TRBD1. Per the germline V gene, CDR1 is LNHDA and CDR2 is SQIVND (reference sequence). The CDR3 covers 14 residues. Trimming cost V 5 bases and J 7 bases; bases outside gene matches: 6. CDR3: CASSFTGGRQPQHF. CDR3 in DNA: TGTGCCAGTAGTTTCACAGGGGGCCGGCAGCCCCAGCATTTT.

The J gene is TRBJ2-3, the V gene TRBV30; no firm D call. V dropped 0 bases and J dropped 4 bases, with 8 bases sitting between them. The CDR3 has 13 residues. Germline V gene data show CDR1 as GTSNPN and CDR2 as SVGIG (reference sequence). Here the CDR3 DNA reads TGTGCCTGGAGTGTGTCATTGGCAGATACGCAGTATTTT. Its translation: CAWSVSLADTQYF. Full variable domain (remainder filled in from reference TRBV30 and TRBJ2-3): SQTIHQWPATLVQPVGSPLSLECTVEGTSNPNLYWYRQAAGRGLQLLFYSVGIGQISSEVPQNLSASRPQDRQFILSSKKLLLSDSGFYLCAWSVSLADTQYFGPGTRLTVL.

The rearrangement links TRBV9 to TRBJ2-1; 8 positions match TRBD2. Germline trimming cut 3 bases from V and 0 bases from J; bases unmatched to any gene: 5. Germline-derived CDR1 and CDR2 are SGDLS and YYNGEE. The CDR3 sequence is 16 residues long. Here the CDR3 reads CASSAPGGGSYNEQFF. In DNA form, the CDR3 reads TGTGCCAGCAGCGCCCCGGGAGGGGGCTCCTACAATGAGCAGTTCTTC. Looking up the rest from reference TRBV9 and TRBJ2-1 gives the full variable domain: DSGVTQTPKHLITATGQRVTLRCSPRSGDLSVYWYQQSLDQGLQFLIQYYNGEERAKGNILERFSAQQFPDLHSELNLSSLELGDSALYFCASSAPGGGSYNEQFFGPGTRLTVL.

This chain connects TRBV7-3 to TRBJ2-5; maybe TRBD2 (5 bases). Looked up from germline, CDR1 is SGHTA and CDR2 is FQGTGA. The CDR3 is 13 residues long. The ends were cut back, 5 bases at V and 5 bases at J, with 12 bases in the middle. For the CDR3, the DNA is TGTGCCAGCAGCGGGAATGGACTCGAGACCCAGTACTTC. It is translated as CASSGNGLETQYF.